What follows describes a single T cell receptor beta chain. Its antigen is not known. This same CDR3 is encoded by further DNA sequences in the sample. This CDR3 comprises 11 residues. The ends were cut back, 10 bases at V and 6 bases at J, with 9 bases in the middle. Germline V lookup: CDR1 MNHEY, CDR2 SVGAGI. The data are from a study of CD8+ T cells in alopecia areata. Turning to the study itself: Treated individuals took tofacitinib by mouth, 5 to 10 mg twice daily.

cDNA reverse transcribed from extracted RNA served as the sequencing template. TCRdb keeps only in-frame clones here, not all; method: immunoSEQ multiplex PCR. The sample carries 150,000 or so clones, more than 75% recorded once. Study-wide results and caveats: Possibly as an HLA-related effect, TCR sharing across patients appeared less clear than in mice. Higher clonality was seen in lesional scalp than in normal scalp, especially in alopecia totalis/universalis.

The source material was CD8+ T cells sorted from blood, sampled at week 0. The clonotype originates from a human donor with alopecia areata. The genes are TRBV6-5 and TRBJ2-2, with D tentatively TRBD2 (5 bases). Here the CDR3 DNA reads TGTGCCACGAGGAGGTCCGGGGAGCTGTTTTTT. Residues: CATRRSGELFF.